The sequence of this T cell receptor beta chain was determined in a study of response to subunit inactivated influenza vaccine (dated by TCRdb to the late 2010s). About the study as a whole: To follow how T cells responded to a trivalent subunit inactivated influenza vaccine, the researchers relied on deep quantitative profiling of the T cell receptor repertoire.

Study-wide conclusions, independent of this receptor: The authors proposed that each seasonal influenza vaccination may bring in only a limited number of new T cells.

V loses 3 bases at its end and J loses 3 bases; junction bases beyond the gene matches: 5. The germline V gene (reference sequence) gives CDR1 as DFQATT and CDR2 as SNEGSKA. Inclusive of the bounding cysteine and phenylalanine, the CDR3 is 13 residues long. Only CDR3 DNA is held: 39 bases, read in frame from base 1. The method behind the library was RT-PCR. The sequencer listed for this sample is Illumina HiSeq 2500. TCRdb ran its own pipeline on the public reads, namely fastp trimming at Q25 and MiXCR clone calling, and kept in-frame beta chains. Under each unique CDR3 protein, matching rows form one entry showing the most common genes and DNA. This sample lists 500,000 to 600,000 distinct CDR3 sequences; approximately 12% were detected once. Around 9.6% of the sample goes to the ten largest clones. In the case of this clonotype: The clone's antigen remains unknown. No qualities accompany the bases; no much larger clone lies one base away.

This sequence uses TRBV20-1 and TRBJ2-7, with TRBD1 matching 7 junction bases. The origin of this receptor is a man aged 45 to 65 who received an inactivated influenza vaccine. Donor details come from another sample of the same person, matched by shared clones. The sample consisted of PBMCs from blood, taken on the day of vaccination. The nucleotide sequence is TGCAGTGCTAGTAGGGGGCCAGGCTACGAGCAGTACTTC. The encoded protein is CSASRGPGYEQYF.